This TCR beta chain was observed in a study of regulatory T cells in long-lasting Graves disease. Regarding time point: newly diagnosed GD, antithyroid drugs for less than 3 months. After RNA was extracted from PBMCs, the TCR library was made from it. This clonotype was picked up many times. This CDR3 spans 16 amino acids. V was trimmed by 5 bases and J by 5 bases, leaving 19 bases between them. CDR1 SGHVS and CDR2 FQNEAQ come from the germline V gene. Library construction for TCR beta used iRepertoire HTBI primers and Arm-PCR of CDR3 regions. TCRdb reprocessed the multiplex PCR reads via MiXCR and lists one record per CDR3 protein. The sample holds some 490,000 distinct CDR3 sequences, 9.5% to 15% seen once. The data were also submitted as part of a second study, on T cells in Graves' hyperthyroidism and ophthalmopathy. That work states: Patients were excluded because of uncontrolled infection, other autoimmune disease, pregnancy or lactation. Researchers ran a first-round RT-PCR on the TCR CDR3 using the HTBI primer set. The model foresaw ophthalmopathy a median roughly 6.6 months prior to onset.

Here the sequenced sample was peripheral blood mononuclear cells (PBMCs), taken at new diagnosis, from a patient treated with antithyroid drugs. This receptor was taken from a woman aged 25 to 39 with Graves disease. V and J are TRBV7-8 and TRBJ1-5, with no clear D. As DNA, the CDR3 is TGTGCCAGCAGCCTAAGCGGTCCAGGTCTGGATCAGCCCCAGCATTTT. It yields the protein CASSLSGPGLDQPQHF.